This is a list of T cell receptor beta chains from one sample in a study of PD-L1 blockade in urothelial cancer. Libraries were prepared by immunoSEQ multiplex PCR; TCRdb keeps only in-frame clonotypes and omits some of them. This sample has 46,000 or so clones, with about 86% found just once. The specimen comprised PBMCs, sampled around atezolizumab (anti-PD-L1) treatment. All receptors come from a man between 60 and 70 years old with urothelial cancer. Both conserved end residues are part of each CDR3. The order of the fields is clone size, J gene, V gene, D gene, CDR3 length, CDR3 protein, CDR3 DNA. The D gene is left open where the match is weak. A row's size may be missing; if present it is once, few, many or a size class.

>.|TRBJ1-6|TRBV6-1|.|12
CASREKNVDLHF
TGTGCCAGCAGGGAGAAGAACGTTGACCTCCACTTT
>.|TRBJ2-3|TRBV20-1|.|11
CSVVPSTTQYF
TGCAGTGTAGTTCCCTCAACTACGCAGTATTTT
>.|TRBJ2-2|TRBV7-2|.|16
CASSLNGVASTGELFF
TGTGCCAGCAGCTTAAATGGAGTAGCGAGCACCGGGGAGCTGTTTTTT
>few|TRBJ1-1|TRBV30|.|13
CAWSPHLNTEAFF
TGTGCCTGGAGTCCCCACTTGAACACTGAAGCTTTCTTT
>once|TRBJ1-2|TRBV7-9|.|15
CASSPWGQKNYGYTF
TGTGCCAGCAGCCCATGGGGACAAAAGAACTATGGCTACACCTTC
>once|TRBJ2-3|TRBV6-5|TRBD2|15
CASSPSGGVGDTQYF
TGTGCCAGCAGCCCTAGCGGGGGCGTGGGGGATACGCAGTATTTT
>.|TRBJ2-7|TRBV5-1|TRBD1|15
CASSPNRGSTYEQYF
TGCGCCAGCAGCCCAAACAGGGGGTCCACCTACGAGCAGTACTTC
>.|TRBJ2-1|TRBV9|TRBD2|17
CASSAGLAGGPYNEQFF
TGTGCCAGCAGCGCTGGACTAGCGGGGGGGCCCTACAATGAGCAGTTCTTC
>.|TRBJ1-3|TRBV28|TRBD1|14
CASSPGQGWNTIYF
TGTGCCAGCAGTCCTGGACAGGGGTGGAACACCATATATTTT
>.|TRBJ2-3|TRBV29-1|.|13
CSGGGGSTDTQYF
TGCAGCGGAGGCGGAGGGAGCACAGATACGCAGTATTTT
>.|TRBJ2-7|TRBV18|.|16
CASSPLRQGTLYEQYF
TGTGCCAGCTCACCATTAAGGCAGGGGACACTCTACGAGCAGTACTTC
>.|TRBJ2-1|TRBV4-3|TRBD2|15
CASSQEGRGDNEQFF
TGCGCCAGCAGCCAAGAGGGGCGGGGGGACAATGAGCAGTTCTTC
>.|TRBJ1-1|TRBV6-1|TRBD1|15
CASRRDSWQGTEAFF
TGTGCCAGCAGGAGGGACAGTTGGCAGGGCACTGAAGCTTTCTTT
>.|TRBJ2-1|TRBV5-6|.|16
CASSLGAGAGYNEQFF
TGTGCCAGCAGCTTGGGGGCAGGGGCTGGGTACAATGAGCAGTTCTTC
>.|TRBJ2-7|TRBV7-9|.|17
CASSLGFGRGISYEQYF
TGTGCCAGCAGCTTAGGATTTGGCAGGGGAATCTCCTACGAGCAGTACTTC
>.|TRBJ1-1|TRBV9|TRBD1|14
CASSDRDSGTEAFF
TGTGCCAGCAGCGATAGGGACAGCGGGACTGAAGCTTTCTTT
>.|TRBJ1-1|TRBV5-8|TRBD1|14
CASSPTGQHTEAFF
TGTGCCAGCAGCCCGACGGGACAGCACACTGAAGCTTTCTTT
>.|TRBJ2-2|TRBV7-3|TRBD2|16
CASSISAGGNTGELFF
TGTGCCAGCAGCATTTCAGCGGGGGGAAACACCGGGGAGCTGTTTTTT
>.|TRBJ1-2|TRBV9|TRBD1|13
CASSVGDRDGYTF
TGTGCCAGCAGCGTAGGGGACAGGGACGGCTACACCTTC
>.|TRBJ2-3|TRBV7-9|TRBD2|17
CASSRITSGGAGDTQYF
TGTGCCAGCAGTAGGATCACTAGCGGGGGGGCGGGAGATACGCAGTATTTT
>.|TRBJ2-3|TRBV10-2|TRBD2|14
CASRTSGGGHTQYF
TGCGCCAGCAGGACTAGCGGGGGAGGACATACGCAGTATTTT
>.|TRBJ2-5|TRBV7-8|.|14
CASSSLTTQETQYF
TGTGCCAGCAGTTCTCTGACTACACAAGAGACCCAGTACTTC
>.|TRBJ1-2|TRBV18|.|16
CASSLQQKTATYGYTF
TGTGCCAGCTCACTGCAACAGAAGACAGCTACCTATGGCTACACCTTC
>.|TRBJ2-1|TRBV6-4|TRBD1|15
CASSSGTGELREQFF
TGTGCCAGCAGTTCCGGGACAGGTGAATTACGTGAGCAGTTCTTC
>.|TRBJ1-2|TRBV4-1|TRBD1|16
CASRVDRGLSNYGYTF
TGCGCCAGCAGGGTCGACAGGGGACTCTCTAACTATGGCTACACCTTC
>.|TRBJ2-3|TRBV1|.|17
CTSSRIDTLSATDTQYF
TGCACCAGCAGTAGGATAGACACCCTATCGGCCACAGATACGCAGTATTTT
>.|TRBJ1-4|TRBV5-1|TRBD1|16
CASSPQGRTGIEKLFF
TGCGCCAGCAGCCCACAGGGGCGGACAGGGATCGAAAAACTGTTTTTT
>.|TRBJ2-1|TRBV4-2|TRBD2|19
CASSQDGKRTSGGVDEQFF
TGTGCCAGCAGCCAAGATGGGAAACGGACTAGCGGGGGGGTCGATGAGCAGTTCTTC
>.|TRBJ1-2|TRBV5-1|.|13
CASSLADSYGYTF
TGCGCCAGCAGCTTGGCGGACTCTTATGGCTACACCTTC
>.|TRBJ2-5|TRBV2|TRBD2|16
CASRNALAGGGETQYF
TGTGCCAGCAGGAATGCACTAGCGGGGGGTGGGGAGACCCAGTACTTC
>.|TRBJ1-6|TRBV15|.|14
CATSRGGGDSPLHF
TGTGCCACCAGCAGAGGAGGAGGGGATTCACCCCTCCACTTT
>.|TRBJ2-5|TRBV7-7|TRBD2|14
CASSPGLEVETQYF
TGTGCTAGCAGCCCGGGACTAGAGGTGGAGACCCAGTACTTC
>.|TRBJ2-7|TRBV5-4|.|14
CASSLRTDSYEQYF
TGTGCCAGCAGCTTGCGAACAGATTCATACGAGCAGTACTTC
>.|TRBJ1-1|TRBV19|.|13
CASSVNRDTEAFF
TGTGCCAGTAGTGTGAACCGGGACACTGAAGCTTTCTTT
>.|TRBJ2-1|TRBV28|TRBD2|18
CASSSLGMASGGRTQQFF
TGTGCCAGCAGTTCCCTCGGCATGGCTAGCGGGGGACGAACGCAGCAGTTCTTC
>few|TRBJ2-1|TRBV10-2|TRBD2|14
CASNLAGGYNEQFF
TGCGCCAGCAACCTAGCGGGGGGTTACAATGAGCAGTTCTTC
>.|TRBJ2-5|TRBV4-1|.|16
CASSQVGIEGSETQYF
TGCGCCAGCAGCCAAGTAGGGATCGAGGGTTCGGAGACCCAGTACTTC
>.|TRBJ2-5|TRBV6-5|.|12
CASSSEGQTQYF
TGTGCCAGCAGTTCGGAGGGACAGACCCAGTACTTC
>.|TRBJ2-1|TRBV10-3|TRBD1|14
CAISAQGPYNEQFF
TGTGCCATCAGTGCACAGGGGCCCTACAATGAGCAGTTCTTC
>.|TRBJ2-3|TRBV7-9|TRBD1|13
CASSITGVDTQYF
TGTGCCAGCAGCATTACAGGGGTCGATACGCAGTATTTT
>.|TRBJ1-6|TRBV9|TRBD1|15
CASSADRGIFSPLHF
TGTGCCAGCAGCGCCGACAGGGGAATTTTTTCACCCCTCCACTTT
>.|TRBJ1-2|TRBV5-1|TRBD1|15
CASSLGDRDYYGYTF
TGCGCCAGCAGCTTGGGAGACAGGGATTACTATGGCTACACCTTC